This is a list of T cell receptor beta chains from one sample in a study of blood T cell repertoires in COVID-19. Assay: immunoSEQ multiplex PCR; the TCRdb copy retains only in-frame clones and omits some. The data contain approximately 11,000 clones, approximately 91% of them singletons. Sequencing used peripheral blood. These receptor sequences come from a woman aged 60-75 years with active COVID-19. CDR3s include the opening cysteine and the closing phenylalanine or tryptophan. A D gene is named only where the DNA matches it firmly. Part of the rows lack a size; the others show once, few, many or a class for expanded clones.

-,TRBV7-2,TRBD1,17,TRBJ2-2,TGTGCCAGCAGCTTAGATATATTGGGGACAGGCACCGGGGAGCTGTTTTTT,CASSLDILGTGTGELFF
-,TRBV28,TRBD1,14,TRBJ2-1,TGTGCCAGCAGGGGACAGGGGAGATACAATGAGCAGTTCTTC,CASRGQGRYNEQFF
-,TRBV4-1,TRBD2,17,TRBJ2-1,TGCGCCAGCAGCCCGCTCTTGACTAGCGGGGGGGCCGACGAGCAGTTCTTC,CASSPLLTSGGADEQFF
-,TRBV6-5,-,15,TRBJ2-4,TGTGCCAGCAGTTACCCTGGGGCGCTGGGAAACATTCAGTACTTC,CASSYPGALGNIQYF
-,TRBV7-3,-,15,TRBJ1-2,TGTGCCAGCAGCTCGTGGGACATCGGTAACTATGGCTACACCTTC,CASSSWDIGNYGYTF
-,TRBV19,-,17,TRBJ1-5,TGTGCCAGTAGTACCCTATCGATACAGGGAGTAAAACAGCCCCAGCATTTT,CASSTLSIQGVKQPQHF
-,TRBV3-1/TRBV3-2,TRBD1,17,TRBJ1-5,TGTGCCAGCAGCCAATGGGAGGGACAGGGGGCTAATCAGCCCCAGCATTTT,CASSQWEGQGANQPQHF
-,TRBV25-1,TRBD1,13,TRBJ1-1,TGTGCCAGCTCGGGACAGGGAGGCACTGAAGCTTTCTTT,CASSGQGGTEAFF
few,TRBV11-2,-,15,TRBJ1-2,TGTGCCAGCAGCCCTGTGGGGGGTCTCGGCTATGGCTACACCTTC,CASSPVGGLGYGYTF
-,TRBV6-1,-,15,TRBJ2-1,TGTGCCAGCAGTGAATTAGTTTATAGTAACAATGAGCAGTTCTTC,CASSELVYSNNEQFF
-,TRBV11-2,TRBD1,16,TRBJ1-5,TGTGCCAGCAGCGCCCCCCAGGGGGACTCTGCTCAGCCCCAGCATTTT,CASSAPQGDSAQPQHF
-,TRBV6-2/TRBV6-3,-,16,TRBJ2-2,TGTGCCAGCAGATACACAAGGGACTCTTACACCGGGGAGCTGTTTTTT,CASRYTRDSYTGELFF
-,TRBV29-1,-,12,TRBJ2-7,TGCAGCGTTGACGCCGGGGGGCAGGGGCAGTACTTC,CSVDAGGQGQYF
-,TRBV9,-,16,TRBJ2-5,TGTGCCAGCAGCGGCGCCTCGATCGGGGGCCAAGAGACCCAGTACTTC,CASSGASIGGQETQYF
-,TRBV12-5,-,15,TRBJ2-1,TGTGCTAGTGGTCAGGGAGCGGGTACCTACAATGAGCAGTTCTTC,CASGQGAGTYNEQFF
-,TRBV3-1/TRBV3-2,TRBD2,16,TRBJ2-3,TGTGCCAGCAGCCCAGCTAGCGGGGGGGCCCTGGATACGCAGTATTTT,CASSPASGGALDTQYF
-,TRBV2,-,13,TRBJ2-7,TGTGCCAGCAGTGAAGGGCCCCGATACGAGCAGTACTTC,CASSEGPRYEQYF
-,TRBV28,TRBD1,13,TRBJ1-2,TGTGCCAGCAGTCGAGGGGACAGCTATGGCTACACCTTC,CASSRGDSYGYTF
-,TRBV3-1/TRBV3-2,TRBD2,17,TRBJ2-4,TGTGCCAGCAGCCAAGTAGGCACTAGCGGAGCCAAAAACATTCAGTACTTC,CASSQVGTSGAKNIQYF
-,TRBV2,-,15,TRBJ2-3,TGTGCCAGCAGGAAGGGGGGAGGGTCCACAGATACGCAGTATTTT,CASRKGGGSTDTQYF
-,TRBV11-3,TRBD2,15,TRBJ2-1,TGTGCCAGCAGCTTGGGGGGACGGGAGGGCAATGAGCAGTTCTTC,CASSLGGREGNEQFF
once,TRBV6-1,TRBD2,17,TRBJ2-2,TGTGCCAGCAGTGTACCACTAGCGGGAGTCCCTCCCGGGGAGCTGTTTTTT,CASSVPLAGVPPGELFF
-,TRBV5-1,-,15,TRBJ1-5,TGCGCCAGCAGTCTAGACAGCCCGGCCAATCAGCCCCAGCATTTT,CASSLDSPANQPQHF
once,TRBV6-1,-,13,TRBJ1-4,TGTGCCAGCAGTGAAGGTGGGAGTGAAAAACTGTTTTTT,CASSEGGSEKLFF
once,TRBV27,-,16,TRBJ2-7,TGTGCCAGCAGTCCCTCCTTAGTCATAAGAGGATACGAGCAGTACTTC,CASSPSLVIRGYEQYF
once,TRBV18,-,15,TRBJ1-1,TGTGCCAGCTCACCACTGGGAGAAACAAACACTGAAGCTTTCTTT,CASSPLGETNTEAFF
-,TRBV6-5,TRBD2,13,TRBJ2-7,TGTGCCACCCGGGGGGTGGTTCCCTACGAGCAGTACTTC,CATRGVVPYEQYF
few,TRBV14,-,14,TRBJ1-1,TGTGCCAGCAGCCAAATCGGGGTGGACACTGAAGCTTTCTTT,CASSQIGVDTEAFF
-,TRBV6-1,-,20,TRBJ2-5,TGTGCCAGCAGTGAAGAGTGGGGCCAGGCTGATTTAGGGTTTAAAGAGACCCAGTACTTC,CASSEEWGQADLGFKETQYF
-,TRBV20-1,-,17,TRBJ1-1,TGCAGTGCTAGTTCTAGACAGTTACTTTCGCAAGGGACTGAAGCTTTCTTT,CSASSRQLLSQGTEAFF
-,TRBV3-1/TRBV3-2,-,17,TRBJ2-7,TGTGCCAGCAGCCCACGAAGGGCGGGCACCCTCTCCTACGAGCAGTACTTC,CASSPRRAGTLSYEQYF
-,TRBV12-5,-,13,TRBJ2-7,TGTGCTAGTGGTTTCGACGGGGTCTACGAGCAGTACTTC,CASGFDGVYEQYF
once,TRBV9,-,14,TRBJ2-5,TGTGCCAGCAGCGTCACCGGGGGCCAAGAGACCCAGTACTTC,CASSVTGGQETQYF
-,TRBV2,-,14,TRBJ1-5,TGTGCCAGCAGTGAAGGGGCACCCAATCAGCCCCAGCATTTT,CASSEGAPNQPQHF
-,TRBV7-9,TRBD2,15,TRBJ2-3,TGTGCCAGCAGCCTGGGACTAGCGGGGGTAGATACGCAGTATTTT,CASSLGLAGVDTQYF
-,TRBV5-4,-,15,TRBJ2-1,TGTGCCAGCAGCACCCCGGAGGGGGGGAACAATGAGCAGTTCTTC,CASSTPEGGNNEQFF
-,TRBV9,-,14,TRBJ1-2,TGTGCCAGCAGCCCTCCCACAGGGTATTTTGGCTACACCTTC,CASSPPTGYFGYTF
-,TRBV5-1,-,14,TRBJ1-2,TGCGCCAGCAGCCCGAGGACTCAGAGCTATGGCTACACCTTC,CASSPRTQSYGYTF
-,TRBV5-1,-,13,TRBJ1-1,TGCGCCAGCAGCACAGGGTCGGAGACTGAAGCTTTCTTT,CASSTGSETEAFF
-,TRBV3-1/TRBV3-2,-,17,TRBJ2-2,TGTGCCAGCAGCCTCCGGGACTTTAATAGGTTCACCGGGGAGCTGTTTTTT,CASSLRDFNRFTGELFF
once,TRBV7-9,TRBD2,18,TRBJ2-5,TGTGCCAGCAGCTTAGGTTCAGGATCTAGCGGGAGGCTGCAGACCCAGTACTTC,CASSLGSGSSGRLQTQYF
-,TRBV3-1/TRBV3-2,TRBD1,16,TRBJ1-1,TGTGCCAGCAGCCAAGGAACAGGGGGTAGGAACACTGAAGCTTTCTTT,CASSQGTGGRNTEAFF
-,TRBV5-1,TRBD1,16,TRBJ1-2,TGCGCCAGCAGCCCTTCCCCGGGACAGGGGCCCTATGGCTACACCTTC,CASSPSPGQGPYGYTF
-,TRBV9,-,12,TRBJ1-1,TGTGCCAGCAGTCACAGGGATACTGAAGCTTTCTTT,CASSHRDTEAFF
few,TRBV10-2,-,15,TRBJ2-3,TGCGCCAGCAGTGAGTCAGTAGTTAGCACAGATACGCAGTATTTT,CASSESVVSTDTQYF
-,TRBV24-1,-,11,TRBJ2-1,TGTGCCACCGAGGTTTTGGATGAGCAGTTCTTC,CATEVLDEQFF
once,TRBV6-2/TRBV6-3,-,17,TRBJ2-2,TGTGCCAGCAGCCCTGATGGTGCTATCCTCAACACCGGGGAGCTGTTTTTT,CASSPDGAILNTGELFF